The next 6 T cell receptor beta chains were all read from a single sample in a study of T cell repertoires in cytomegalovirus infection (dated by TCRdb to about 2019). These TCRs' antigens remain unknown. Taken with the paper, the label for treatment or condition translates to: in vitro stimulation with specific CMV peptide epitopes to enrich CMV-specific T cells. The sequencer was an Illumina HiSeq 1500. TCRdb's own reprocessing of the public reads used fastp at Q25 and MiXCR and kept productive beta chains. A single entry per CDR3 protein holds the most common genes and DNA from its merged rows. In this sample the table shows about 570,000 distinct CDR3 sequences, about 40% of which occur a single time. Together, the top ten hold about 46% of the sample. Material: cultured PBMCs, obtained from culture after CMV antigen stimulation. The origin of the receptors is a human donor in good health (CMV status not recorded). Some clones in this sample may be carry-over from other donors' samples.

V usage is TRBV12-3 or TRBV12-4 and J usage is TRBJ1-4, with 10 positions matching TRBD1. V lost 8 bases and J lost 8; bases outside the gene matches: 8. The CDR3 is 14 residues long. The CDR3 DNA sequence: TGTGCCAGCCAGGAGGGACAGGGGAACGAAAAACTGTTTTTT. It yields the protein CASQEGQGNEKLFF.

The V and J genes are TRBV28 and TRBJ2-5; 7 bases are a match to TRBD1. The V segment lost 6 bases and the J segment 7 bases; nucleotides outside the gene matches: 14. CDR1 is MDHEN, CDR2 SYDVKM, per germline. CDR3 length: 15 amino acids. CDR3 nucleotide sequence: TGTGCCAGCAGCTCACCGGGACAGCCTCCCGGGACCCAGTACTTC. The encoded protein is CASSSPGQPPGTQYF.

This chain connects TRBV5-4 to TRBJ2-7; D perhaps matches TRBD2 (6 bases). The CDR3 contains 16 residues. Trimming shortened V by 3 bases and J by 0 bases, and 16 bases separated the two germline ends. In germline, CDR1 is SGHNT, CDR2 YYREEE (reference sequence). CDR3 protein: CASSSRGSLSSYEQYF. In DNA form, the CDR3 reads TGTGCCAGCAGCTCCCGGGGGAGTCTGAGCTCCTACGAGCAGTACTTC.

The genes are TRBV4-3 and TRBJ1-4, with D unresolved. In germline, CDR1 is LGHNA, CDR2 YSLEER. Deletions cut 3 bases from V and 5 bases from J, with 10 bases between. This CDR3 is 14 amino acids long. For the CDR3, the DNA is TGCGCCAGCAGCCAGGGGATAGCGAATGAAAAACTGTTTTTT. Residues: CASSQGIANEKLFF.

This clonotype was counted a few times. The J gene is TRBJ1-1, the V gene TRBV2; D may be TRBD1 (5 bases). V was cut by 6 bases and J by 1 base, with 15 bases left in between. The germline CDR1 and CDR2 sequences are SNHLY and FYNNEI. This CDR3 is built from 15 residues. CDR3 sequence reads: CASSKDKLGNTEAFF. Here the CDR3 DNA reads TGTGCCAGCAGCAAGGACAAACTGGGGAACACTGAAGCTTTCTTT.

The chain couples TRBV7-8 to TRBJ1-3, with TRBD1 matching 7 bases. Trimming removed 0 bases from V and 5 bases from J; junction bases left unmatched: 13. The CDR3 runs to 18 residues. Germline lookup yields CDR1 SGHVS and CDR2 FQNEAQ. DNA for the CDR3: TGTGCCAGCAGCTTAGCGGTTGTAACAGGGGAGGCCCGAAACACCATATATTTT. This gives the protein CASSLAVVTGEARNTIYF.